This entry is about one T cell receptor (beta chain). CDR3 length: 13 residues. Germline V gives CDR1 KGHDR, CDR2 SFDVKD. V lost 7 bases and J lost 4, with 12 bases in between. Per the original data handling: Cell counts per sample came from amplifying reference gene primers. The protocol was immunoSEQ multiplex PCR, while the TCRdb copy is restricted to in-frame clones and leaves out a portion. V, J and clone size derive from that table, while D and trimming were established from the DNA sequence. The table has about 230,000 clones, 86% seen once. Which cohort a participant joined came from the clinical history participants gave. This specimen belongs to a study of blood T cell repertoires in COVID-19.

This TCR came from a woman aged 45-65 years in a cohort exposed to, infected with or recovered from COVID-19 (not recorded which). The V call is TRBV24-1, the J call TRBJ1-2, with TRBD1 as a possible D gene (5 bases). The sample comprised PBMCs or T cells enriched from blood (not recorded which). CDR3 DNA sequence: TGTGCCACCAGACCAGGGATCGGCTATGGCTACACCTTC. It specifies CATRPGIGYGYTF.